This T cell receptor (beta chain) was identified during a study of spatial heterogeneity in lung cancer. On each TCR cDNA molecule, a unique molecular identifier was present. TCRdb re-derived calls from the 5' RACE reads in MiXCR, one entry per CDR3 protein. This table holds about 9,200 distinct CDR3 sequences, approximately 50% found once. The V and J ends lost 2 bases and 0 bases, in that order; junction bases with no gene match: 2. This CDR3 has 15 amino acids. The germline V gene encodes CDR1 SGDLS and CDR2 YYNGEE. Time point meaning: sample taken at primary tumor resection. The donor population consisted of roughly 70 patients with untreated, early-stage non-small cell lung cancer. Whole RNA, isolated from tumor, nontumor lung or frozen PBMC, was sequenced without prior sorting. Concerning this clonotype: The target antigen is unknown. This beta chain lies outside the target of a library built for alpha chains; its clone size means little.

Study-wide results and caveats: Tumors with more nonsynonymous mutations had more expanded intratumoral alpha and beta TCRs. The estimated TCR-seq coverage of tumor T cells amounted to roughly 6.7% when looking at alpha chains and more than 11% when looking at beta chains.

The sequence was obtained from a female donor with early-stage non-small cell lung cancer. This sample comprised lung tumor tissue, obtained at surgery. The chain combines TRBV9 with TRBJ2-1; TRBD1 matches 7 bases. Here the CDR3 DNA reads TGTGCCAGCAGCGTCCGGGACAGCTCCTACAATGAGCAGTTCTTC. As protein: CASSVRDSSYNEQFF.